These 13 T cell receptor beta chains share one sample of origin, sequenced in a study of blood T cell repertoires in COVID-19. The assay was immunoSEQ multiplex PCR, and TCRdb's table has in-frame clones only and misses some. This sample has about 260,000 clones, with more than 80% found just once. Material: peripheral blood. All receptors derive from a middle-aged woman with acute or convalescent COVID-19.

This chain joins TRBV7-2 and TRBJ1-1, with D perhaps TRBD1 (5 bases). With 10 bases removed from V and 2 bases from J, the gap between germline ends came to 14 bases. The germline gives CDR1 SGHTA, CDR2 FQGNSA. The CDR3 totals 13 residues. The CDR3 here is CATGRQRNTEAFF. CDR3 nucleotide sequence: TGTGCCACCGGACGACAGCGAAACACTGAAGCTTTCTTT.

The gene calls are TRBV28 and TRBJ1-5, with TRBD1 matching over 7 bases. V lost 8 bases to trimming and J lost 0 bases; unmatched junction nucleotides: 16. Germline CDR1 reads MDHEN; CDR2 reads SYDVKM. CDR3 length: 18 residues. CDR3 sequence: CASAPLEGARYSNQPQHF. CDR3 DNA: TGTGCCAGCGCACCACTCGAGGGGGCCCGCTATAGCAATCAGCCCCAGCATTTT.

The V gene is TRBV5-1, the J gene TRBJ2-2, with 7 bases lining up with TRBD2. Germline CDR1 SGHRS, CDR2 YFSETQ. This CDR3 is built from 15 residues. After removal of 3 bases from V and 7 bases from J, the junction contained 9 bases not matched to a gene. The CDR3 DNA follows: TGCGCCAGCAGCTCAGAGAGCGGGGTAGACGGGGAGCTGTTTTTT. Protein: CASSSESGVDGELFF.

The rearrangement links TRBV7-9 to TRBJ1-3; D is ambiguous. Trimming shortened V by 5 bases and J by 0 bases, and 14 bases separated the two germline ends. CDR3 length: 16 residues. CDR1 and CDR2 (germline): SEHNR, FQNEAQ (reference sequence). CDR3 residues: CASSREYARSGNTIYF. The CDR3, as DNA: TGTGCCAGCAGCCGGGAGTACGCACGCTCTGGAAACACCATATATTTT.

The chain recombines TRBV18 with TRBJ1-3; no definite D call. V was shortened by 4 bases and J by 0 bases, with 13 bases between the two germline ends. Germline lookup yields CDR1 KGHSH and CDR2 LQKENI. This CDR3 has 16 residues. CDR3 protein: CASSLASGSSGNTIYF. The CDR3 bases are TGTGCCAGCTCACTCGCTTCGGGGTCCTCTGGAAACACCATATATTTT.

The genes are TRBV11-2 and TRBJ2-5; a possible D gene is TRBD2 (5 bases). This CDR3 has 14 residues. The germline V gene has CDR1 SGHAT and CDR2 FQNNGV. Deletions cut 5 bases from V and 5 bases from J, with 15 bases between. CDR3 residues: CASSPYVGGETQYF. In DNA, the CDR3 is TGTGCCAGCAGCCCTTACGTCGGCGGGGAGACCCAGTACTTC.

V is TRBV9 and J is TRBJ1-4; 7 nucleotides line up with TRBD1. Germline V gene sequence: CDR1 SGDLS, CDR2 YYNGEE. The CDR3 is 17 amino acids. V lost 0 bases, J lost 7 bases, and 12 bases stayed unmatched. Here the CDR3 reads CASSVEGLTGYGEKLFF. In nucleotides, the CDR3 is TGTGCCAGCAGCGTAGAAGGGCTGACAGGGTATGGTGAAAAACTGTTTTTT.

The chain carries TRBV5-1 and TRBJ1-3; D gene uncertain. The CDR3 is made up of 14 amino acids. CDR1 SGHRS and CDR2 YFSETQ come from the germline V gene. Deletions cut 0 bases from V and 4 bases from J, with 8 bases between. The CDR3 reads CASSLDWAGNTIYF. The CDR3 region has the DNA TGCGCCAGCAGCTTGGACTGGGCAGGAAACACCATATATTTT. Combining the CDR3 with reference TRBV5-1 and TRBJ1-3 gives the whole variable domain KAGVTQTPRYLIKTRGQQVTLSCSPISGHRSVSWYQQTPGQGLQFLFEYFSETQRNKGNFPGRFSGRQFSNSRSEMNVSTLELGDSALYLCASSLDWAGNTIYFGEGSWLTVV.

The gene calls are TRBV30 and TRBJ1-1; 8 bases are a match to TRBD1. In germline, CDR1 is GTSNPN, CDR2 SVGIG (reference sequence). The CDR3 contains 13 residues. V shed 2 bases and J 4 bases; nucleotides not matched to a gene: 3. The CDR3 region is CAWSPGGPTEAFF. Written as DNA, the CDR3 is TGTGCCTGGAGTCCAGGGGGCCCCACTGAAGCTTTCTTT.

CDR3 sequence: CASSFRGPGGTEAFF. CDR3 bases: TGTGCCAGCAGCTTCAGGGGGCCCGGGGGCACTGAAGCTTTCTTT. V is TRBV7-6 and J is TRBJ1-1; 8 bases fit TRBD1. The CDR3 covers 15 residues. Germline V gives CDR1 SGHVS, CDR2 FNYEAQ. V trimming: 3 bases; J trimming: 4 bases; junction bases outside the gene matches: 7.

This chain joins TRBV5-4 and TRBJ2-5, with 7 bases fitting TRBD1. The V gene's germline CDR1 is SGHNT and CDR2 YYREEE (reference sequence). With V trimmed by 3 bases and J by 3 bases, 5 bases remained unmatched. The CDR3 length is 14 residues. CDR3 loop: CASSSTGTEETQYF. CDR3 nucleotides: TGTGCCAGCAGCTCAACCGGGACAGAAGAGACCCAGTACTTC.

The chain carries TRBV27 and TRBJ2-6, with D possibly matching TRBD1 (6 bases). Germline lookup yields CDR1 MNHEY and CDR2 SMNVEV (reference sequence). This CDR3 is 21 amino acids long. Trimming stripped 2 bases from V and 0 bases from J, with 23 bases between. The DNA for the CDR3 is TGTGCCAGCAGTTTAGTTTTCGGGTCTTGGACAGCAGTCTCTGGGGCCAACGTCCTGACTTTC. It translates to CASSLVFGSWTAVSGANVLTF.

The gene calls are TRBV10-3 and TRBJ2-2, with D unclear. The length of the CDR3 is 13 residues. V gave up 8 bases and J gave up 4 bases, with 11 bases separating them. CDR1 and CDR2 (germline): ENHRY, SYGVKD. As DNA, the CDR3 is TGTGCCATCGGCCCCCTCTCCACCGGGGAGCTGTTTTTT. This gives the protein CAIGPLSTGELFF.